The T cell receptor beta chain under discussion was sequenced for a study of OX40 agonist ivuxolimab in advanced cancers. Across the whole study: Hepatocellular carcinoma, melanoma, renal cell or head and neck cancer was diagnosed in the dose-escalation patients. Study-level findings and limits: Both CD4+ and CD8+ T cell populations in blood had undergone clonal expansion by week 6 at 0.1 to 3.0 mg/kg.

As to this clone: What it binds is unknown.

Clones were read by immunoSEQ multiplex PCR, and TCRdb kept only the in-frame ones, dropping some. The repertoire holds approximately 82,000 clones, 85% to 90% seen once, with about 0.8% in the top ten. The TCR was taken from an adult with an advanced solid tumor such as melanoma, head and neck, liver or kidney cancer. This specimen consisted of CD4+ or CD8+ T cells sorted from blood, obtained in a trial of the OX40 agonist ivuxolimab.

The CDR3 loop is CASNRGAYSNQPQHF. CDR3 nucleotides: TGTGCCAGTAATCGGGGTGCCTATAGCAATCAGCCCCAGCATTTT. The genes are TRBV19 and TRBJ1-5, with no clear D. There are 15 residues in the CDR3. From germline, CDR1 is LNHDA and CDR2 SQIVND (reference sequence). V lost 7 bases and J 0 bases, leaving 13 bases between the germline ends.